The rows below give T cell receptor beta chains drawn from one sample of a study of T cell responses to AZD1222 COVID-19 vaccine. Data came from immunoSEQ multiplex PCR; TCRdb stores just in-frame clones and leaves some out. The repertoire holds more than 70,000 clones, with roughly 88% as singletons. The sequenced sample was peripheral blood, obtained on day 0 of AZD1222 vaccination. All receptors come from an adult in good health. The CDR3 runs from the conserved cysteine through the conserved F or W. The D gene is left open where the match is weak. Clone size appears in some rows only: once, few, many, or a class for an expanded clone.

size	J	V	length	D	CDR3	DNA
NA	TRBJ1-3	TRBV5-1	13	NA	CASSDRRENTIYF	TGCGCCAGCAGCGACAGGAGGGAAAACACCATATATTTT
NA	TRBJ1-1	TRBV28	15	NA	CASSRGDSAGTEAFF	TGTGCCAGCAGTAGGGGGGATTCGGCGGGAACTGAAGCTTTCTTT
NA	TRBJ2-7	TRBV11-1	14	NA	CASSLVGGTYEQYF	TGTGCCAGCAGCTTGGTCGGGGGTACCTACGAGCAGTACTTC
once	TRBJ2-7	TRBV25-1	13	NA	CASSVPGVGEQYF	TGTGCCAGCAGTGTACCAGGGGTGGGTGAGCAGTACTTC
NA	TRBJ2-3	TRBV3-1/TRBV3-2	12	TRBD2	CASSLKRERQYF	TGTGCCAGCAGCCTAAAGCGGGAAAGGCAGTATTTT
NA	TRBJ1-5	TRBV6-1	16	TRBD1	CASSVLGTGGNQPQHF	TGTGCCAGCAGTGTTCTCGGGACAGGGGGCAATCAGCCCCAGCATTTT
NA	TRBJ1-6	TRBV27	17	TRBD1	CASSFTPGQGMESPLHF	TGTGCCAGCAGTTTCACCCCCGGACAGGGGATGGAGTCACCCCTCCACTTT
NA	TRBJ2-1	TRBV7-6	15	TRBD2	CASSFGGSVYNEQFF	TGTGCCAGCAGCTTCGGCGGGAGTGTTTACAATGAGCAGTTCTTC
NA	TRBJ2-3	TRBV28	12	NA	CASSGGPDTQYF	TGTGCCAGCAGTGGAGGGCCAGATACGCAGTATTTT
NA	TRBJ1-3	TRBV18	15	NA	CASSLTGFSGNTIYF	TGTGCCAGCTCACTGACAGGTTTCTCTGGAAACACCATATATTTT
few	TRBJ1-5	TRBV5-4	14	TRBD1	CASSLGGTGQPQHF	TGTGCCAGCAGCTTGGGTGGGACAGGGCAGCCCCAGCATTTT
NA	TRBJ2-1	TRBV6-1	13	NA	CASSEAPNYEQFF	TGTGCCAGCAGTGAAGCGCCCAACTATGAGCAGTTCTTC
once	TRBJ2-1	TRBV6-2/TRBV6-3	14	TRBD2	CASSRLAANNEQFF	TGTGCCAGCAGTCGACTAGCGGCCAACAATGAGCAGTTCTTC
NA	TRBJ1-1	TRBV20-1	17	NA	CSASTIDGKTLNTEAFF	TGCAGTGCTAGTACAATTGACGGAAAAACTTTGAACACTGAAGCTTTCTTT
NA	TRBJ1-3	TRBV2	15	NA	CASSTTLSSGNTIYF	TGTGCCAGCAGCACTACCCTCAGCTCTGGAAACACCATATATTTT
NA	TRBJ2-5	TRBV5-1	15	NA	CASSSGGKGQETQYF	TGCGCCAGTAGCTCAGGGGGGAAAGGCCAAGAGACCCAGTACTTC
NA	TRBJ2-1	TRBV7-9	15	TRBD2	CASSLGTSEYNEQFF	TGTGCCAGCAGCCTGGGGACTAGCGAGTACAATGAGCAGTTCTTC
NA	TRBJ1-1	TRBV6-5	11	NA	CASNLYTEAFF	TGTGCCAGCAACCTCTACACTGAAGCTTTCTTT
NA	TRBJ2-1	TRBV5-6	14	NA	CASIVGGTYNEQFF	TGTGCCAGCATAGTAGGGGGGACTTACAATGAGCAGTTCTTC
NA	TRBJ1-2	TRBV10-3	12	NA	CAISVDSYGYTF	TGTGCCATCAGCGTCGACAGCTATGGCTACACCTTC
NA	TRBJ2-7	TRBV5-5	12	NA	CASSPNSYEQYF	TGTGCCAGCAGCCCAAACTCCTACGAGCAGTACTTC
NA	TRBJ1-5	TRBV5-1	14	NA	CASSLEGVGQPQHF	TGCGCCAGCAGCTTGGAAGGCGTAGGTCAGCCCCAGCATTTT
NA	TRBJ1-1	TRBV28	15	NA	CASSFLTDTNTEAFF	TGTGCCAGCAGTTTTTTGACAGATACGAACACTGAAGCTTTCTTT
NA	TRBJ2-2	TRBV19	14	NA	CASSPPTNTGELFF	TGTGCCAGTAGCCCACCAACGAACACCGGGGAGCTGTTTTTT
NA	TRBJ2-1	TRBV2	16	NA	CASSEGGNLAYNEQFF	TGTGCCAGCAGTGAAGGCGGTAATCTTGCGTACAATGAGCAGTTCTTC
once	TRBJ2-2	TRBV5-8	16	NA	CASSLWRGINTGELFF	TGTGCCAGCAGCTTGTGGCGGGGCATTAACACCGGGGAGCTGTTTTTT
NA	TRBJ2-3	TRBV9	18	TRBD2	CASSVGVMTSASTDTQYF	TGTGCCAGCAGCGTAGGGGTCATGACTAGCGCTAGCACAGATACGCAGTATTTT
few	TRBJ2-2	TRBV15	15	NA	CATSRDPANTGELFF	TGTGCCACCAGCAGAGACCCCGCGAACACCGGGGAGCTGTTTTTT
NA	TRBJ1-1	TRBV30	14	NA	CAWSVWAVNTEAFF	TGTGCCTGGAGTGTCTGGGCCGTAAACACTGAAGCTTTCTTT
NA	TRBJ2-1	TRBV24-1	11	NA	CATGRNDEQFF	TGTGCCACCGGACGAAACGATGAGCAGTTCTTC
NA	TRBJ1-3	TRBV21-1	15	NA	CASSKGCGPGNTIYF	TGTGCCAGCAGCAAAGGTTGCGGGCCTGGAAACACCATATATTTT
NA	TRBJ1-5	TRBV6-4	13	NA	CASSPGIGQPQHF	TGTGCCAGCAGCCCAGGGATCGGTCAGCCCCAGCATTTT
NA	TRBJ2-1	TRBV5-4	15	NA	CASSSHAQGRNEQFF	TGTGCCAGCAGCTCGCACGCGCAGGGGCGCAATGAGCAGTTCTTC
NA	TRBJ2-1	TRBV24-1	14	NA	CATSDSWSTNEQFF	TGTGCCACCAGTGATTCGTGGTCAACGAATGAGCAGTTCTTC
NA	TRBJ2-5	TRBV18	13	NA	CASSPVPGETQYF	TGTGCCAGCTCACCGGTTCCTGGAGAGACCCAGTACTTC
NA	TRBJ1-6	TRBV6-6	14	TRBD1	CASSGQGWNSPLHF	TGTGCCAGCAGTGGACAGGGTTGGAATTCACCCCTCCACTTT
few	TRBJ1-3	TRBV28	16	NA	CASSDLRWLSGNTIYF	TGTGCCAGCAGTGACCTCAGGTGGCTCTCTGGAAACACCATATATTTT
NA	TRBJ2-7	TRBV12-3/TRBV12-4	12	NA	CASSIPPGEQYF	TGTGCCAGCAGTATACCCCCCGGCGAGCAGTACTTC
NA	TRBJ2-3	TRBV6-5	14	NA	CASSYFTGTDTQYF	TGTGCCAGCAGTTACTTCACCGGCACAGATACGCAGTATTTT
NA	TRBJ2-1	TRBV5-1	16	NA	CASSLEPVSSYNEQFF	TGCGCCAGCAGCCTCGAACCTGTGAGCTCCTACAATGAGCAGTTCTTC
few	TRBJ1-2	TRBV11-2	15	TRBD1	CAVGGDRAAYYGYTF	TGTGCAGTGGGGGGCGACAGGGCCGCTTACTATGGCTACACCTTC
NA	TRBJ1-4	TRBV25-1	15	NA	CASSNLGGTNEKLFF	TGTGCCAGCAGTAATCTAGGGGGGACTAATGAAAAACTGTTTTTT
few	TRBJ2-2	TRBV6-4	14	NA	CASSVSRNYGELFF	TGTGCCAGCAGTGTTTCACGAAACTACGGGGAGCTGTTTTTT
NA	TRBJ1-1	TRBV6-5	15	NA	CASSYSSGRGTEAFF	TGTGCCAGCAGTTACTCGTCGGGTCGGGGCACTGAAGCTTTCTTT
NA	TRBJ1-1	TRBV19	15	TRBD1	CASSFAGQGSTEAFF	TGTGCCAGTAGTTTCGCCGGACAGGGCTCAACTGAAGCTTTCTTT
once	TRBJ2-6	TRBV7-9	16	NA	CASSEPIGTGANVLTF	TGTGCCAGCAGCGAACCCATTGGAACCGGGGCTAACGTCCTGACTTTC
many	TRBJ2-7	TRBV7-9	15	TRBD2	CASSPTLAGSFEQYF	TGTGCCAGCAGCCCCACACTAGCGGGAAGTTTTGAGCAGTACTTC
NA	TRBJ1-1	TRBV3-1/TRBV3-2	13	TRBD1	CASRTGPNTEAFF	TGTGCCAGCAGGACAGGGCCCAACACTGAAGCTTTCTTT